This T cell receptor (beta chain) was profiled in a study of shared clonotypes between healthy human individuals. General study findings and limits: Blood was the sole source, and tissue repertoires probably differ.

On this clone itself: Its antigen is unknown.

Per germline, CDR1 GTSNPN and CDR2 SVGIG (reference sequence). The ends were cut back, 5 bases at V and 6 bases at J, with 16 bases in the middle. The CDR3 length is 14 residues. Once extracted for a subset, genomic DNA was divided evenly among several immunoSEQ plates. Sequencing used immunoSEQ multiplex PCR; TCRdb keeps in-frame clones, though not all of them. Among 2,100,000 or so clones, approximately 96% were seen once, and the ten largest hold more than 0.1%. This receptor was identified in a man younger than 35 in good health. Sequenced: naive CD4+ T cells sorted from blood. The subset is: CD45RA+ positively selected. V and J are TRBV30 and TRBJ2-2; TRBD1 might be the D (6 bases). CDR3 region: CAWRRDIGAGELFF. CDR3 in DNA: TGTGCCTGGCGAAGGGACATCGGGGCCGGGGAGCTGTTTTTT. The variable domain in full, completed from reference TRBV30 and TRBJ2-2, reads SQTIHQWPATLVQPVGSPLSLECTVEGTSNPNLYWYRQAAGRGLQLLFYSVGIGQISSEVPQNLSASRPQDRQFILSSKKLLLSDSGFYLCAWRRDIGAGELFFGEGSRLTVL.